A single sample gave rise to the 7 T cell receptor beta chains below, sequenced in a study of T cell changes during pregnancy in multiple sclerosis. Sequenced by immunoSEQ multiplex PCR; TCRdb stores in-frame clones only, minus some. The sample lists under 50,000 clones, roughly 93% occurring once. The starting material was CD8+ T cells from peripheral blood mononuclear cells, obtained in the third trimester of pregnancy. Receptors were obtained from a female donor with multiple sclerosis, enrolled in a pregnancy study.

This chain connects TRBV5-1 to TRBJ1-2; D gene unclear. Trimming stripped 0 bases from V and 4 bases from J, with 7 bases between. Germline V CDR1 and CDR2: SGHRS, YFSETQ. The CDR3 covers 13 residues. The CDR3 loop is CASSLESGYGYTF. The CDR3, as DNA: TGCGCCAGCAGCTTGGAGTCGGGCTATGGCTACACCTTC.

The rearrangement uses TRBV27 and TRBJ1-1; 9 bases match TRBD1. With 2 bases clipped from V and 0 bases from J, the junction kept 1 base outside the gene matches. CDR1 is MNHEY, CDR2 SMNVEV, per germline (reference sequence). The CDR3 runs 15 residues. The CDR3 sequence: CASSLTGGMNTEAFF. The CDR3 DNA sequence: TGTGCCAGCAGTTTAACAGGGGGCATGAACACTGAAGCTTTCTTT.

The chain uses TRBV6-5 and TRBJ2-1, with 12 bases matching TRBD2. Per germline, CDR1 MNHEY and CDR2 SVGAGI. The CDR3 runs to 15 residues. V shed 3 bases and J 4 bases; nucleotides not matched to a gene: 1. The chain's CDR3 is CASSYLAGGYNEQFF. CDR3 nucleotide sequence: TGTGCCAGCAGTTATCTAGCGGGGGGGTACAATGAGCAGTTCTTC.

The chain combines TRBV15 with TRBJ2-1; D is ambiguous. Germline V gene data show CDR1 as LNHNV and CDR2 as YYDKDF (reference sequence). Trimming removed 1 base at V and 4 bases at J, with 8 bases between. The CDR3 runs to 14 residues. CDR3 sequence reads: CATSRGGEYNEQFF. The DNA for the CDR3 is TGTGCCACCAGCAGAGGCGGAGAATACAATGAGCAGTTCTTC.

The chain uses TRBV11-3 and TRBJ2-2; D may be TRBD2 (5 bases). V was trimmed by 5 bases and J by 2 bases, leaving 9 bases between them. CDR3 length: 14 amino acids. Germline V CDR1 and CDR2: SGHNT, YENEEA. CDR3: CASSPGTNTGELFF. The CDR3 nucleotides read TGTGCCAGCAGCCCGGGAACCAACACCGGGGAGCTGTTTTTT.

The CDR3 loop reads CAGHPEDTQYF. The CDR3 DNA sequence: TGTGCCGGTCACCCGGAGGATACGCAGTATTTT. V is TRBV6-1 and J is TRBJ2-3; D not certain. CDR3 length: 11 residues. The germline V gene encodes CDR1 MNHNS and CDR2 SASEGT. Trimming left V 11 bases short and J 6 bases short, with 12 bases between.

The rearrangement links TRBV19 to TRBJ2-7; 7 nucleotides align to TRBD1. After removal of 10 bases from V and 2 bases from J, the junction contained 11 bases not matched to a gene. The CDR3 is 14 amino acids. Germline CDR1 is LNHDA and CDR2 is SQIVND (reference sequence). The CDR3, as DNA: TGTGCCACCAAGCCTCTTGGGACAGCCTACGAGCAGTACTTC. Its protein product is CATKPLGTAYEQYF.